This T cell receptor (beta chain) was identified in a study of CD8+ T cells in alopecia areata. Study background: The study gave treated patients oral tofacitinib at 5 to 10 mg twice daily. The tofacitinib course ran for 6 to 18 months and was followed by 6 months off drug. General study points: Among the top 100, expanded CD8+ clones were significantly decreased by tofacitinib, as was scalp clonality.

The treatment denotes: oral pan-JAK inhibitor, 5-10 mg twice daily. Germline-derived CDR1 and CDR2 are SEHNR and FQNEAQ (reference sequence). The CDR3 spans 15 residues. Trimming at V came to 3 bases and at J to 4 bases, leaving 3 bases not matched to a gene. RNA was isolated and reverse transcribed to cDNA, the sequencing template. Some clones are missing from TCRdb's copy, which holds only in-frame ones; the method was immunoSEQ multiplex PCR. Of fewer than 250,000 clones listed, about two fifths were seen once; the top ten hold around 0.48%. With regard to this clone: Its matching antigen is unknown.

The V and J genes are TRBV7-9 and TRBJ2-2, with TRBD2 matching 9 bases. This receptor was identified in a human donor with alopecia areata. Sequences were derived from CD4+ T cells sorted from blood, sampled between weeks 30 and 35, from a patient treated with tofacitinib. The DNA of the CDR3 is TGTGCCAGCAGCTTTAGCGGGGGCCCCACCGGGGAGCTGTTTTTT. Protein product: CASSFSGGPTGELFF.